A single sample is the source of the 2 T cell receptor beta chains below, sequenced in a study of OX40 agonist ivuxolimab in advanced cancers. Data came from immunoSEQ multiplex PCR; TCRdb stores just in-frame clones and leaves some out. This sample yields about 79,000 clones, of which about 88% are seen a single time; 0.85% to 1% belongs to the top ten. The sequencing here drew on CD4+ or CD8+ T cells sorted from blood, taken in a trial of the OX40 agonist ivuxolimab. These receptors originate from an adult with an advanced solid tumor such as melanoma, head and neck, liver or kidney cancer.

The chain carries TRBV11-1 and TRBJ2-7; D is uncertain. Germline V gives CDR1 SGHAT, CDR2 FQDESV (reference sequence). The CDR3 is 11 amino acids. Trimming took off 8 bases at V and 2 bases at J, with 7 bases between the two ends. CDR3 loop: CASGRTYEQYF. The CDR3 bases are TGTGCCAGCGGGCGAACCTACGAGCAGTACTTC.

The chain couples TRBV11-3 to TRBJ1-1, with 7 bases that match TRBD1. Germline values: CDR1 SGHNT, CDR2 YENEEA. The ends lost 5 bases at V and 1 base at J; junction bases unmatched: 4. The CDR3 contains 14 residues. In DNA form, the CDR3 reads TGTGCCAGCAGCCGACAGGGTGAGAACACTGAAGCTTTCTTT. Its protein product is CASSRQGENTEAFF.